This TCR beta chain is drawn from a study of blood T cell repertoires in COVID-19 (dated by TCRdb to the early 2020s). For the study in its entirety: Samples from collaborators originated in the United States, Italy and Spain and spanned both the acute and convalescent phases of COVID-19. The dataset comprised deeply sampled blood TCRbeta repertoires from subjects exposed to, actively infected with, or recovered from COVID-19. The prospective study material was composed of cDNA or gDNA derived from T cells, B-cell-depleted T cells, or PBMCs. The repertoires were made available in a free public database intended to serve as a resource for research on the immune response to SARS-CoV-2. Nearly every sample came with metadata listing a de-identified subject ID, COVID-19 status, age in years and sex. HLA class I and class II types, where available, came from metadata supplied by the sample provider rather than from assay-based typing. The samples were drawn from the first 160 participants of the ongoing ImmuneRACE study and from 1,200 or so subjects provided by 6 global collaborators.

TCRbeta CDR3 regions were amplified from genomic DNA using the immunoSEQ Assay, a bias-controlled multiplex PCR. Processing in the source paper ran as follows. Within the assay, amplification of reference gene primers was used to estimate how many nucleated cells each sample contained. Sequence reads were collapsed and filtered to measure the absolute abundance of every unique TCRbeta CDR3 rearrangement. For each sample, productive Simpson clonality was calculated as the square root of Simpson's diversity index across productive rearrangements. TCRdb retrieved this table from immuneACCESS and kept in-frame rearrangements only. Not all clones are present; in checked studies, unresolved V genes account for under half, and no reason is known for the remainder. The V and J calls and clone size are taken from that table; D and trimming were inferred from the DNA. For this sample there are approximately 110,000 clones; more than 80% appear just once. Clones ranked in the top ten supply approximately 3.5% of the sample.

In regard to this clone: What antigen it recognizes has not been identified. The input lacks base qualities; no much larger clone sits a single base away.

General study outcomes and caveats: The amount of clinical and demographic metadata varied by source and participant and was provided uncurated.

One collaborating source in Seattle enrolled patients while the patients were actively infected and followed the patients over time throughout the course of disease. Collaborating institutions collected whole blood in K2EDTA tubes following their own protocols. For TCRbeta analysis, collaborator samples were shipped as frozen whole blood, as isolated PBMCs, or as DNA extracted from either sample type. For CDR1 and CDR2, the germline V gene lists MNHEY and SVGAGI. A distance of 13 bases separates the germline ends of V and J, which lose 6 bases and 0 bases respectively. The CDR3 runs 15 residues from the cysteine to the phenylalanine. Only CDR3 DNA is held: 45 bases, read in frame from base 1.

The rearrangement joined TRBV6-5 to TRBJ2-3; the D gene is perhaps TRBD2, from 5 matching bases. Material for sequencing was peripheral blood. The receptor was isolated from a woman at least 80 years old with COVID-19, enrolled during active disease. CDR3 loop: CASRGIASSTDTQYF. The nucleotides are TGTGCCAGCAGGGGAATAGCGAGTAGCACAGATACGCAGTATTTT.